These 22 T cell receptor beta chains originate from one sample sequenced in a study of OX40 agonist ivuxolimab in advanced cancers. Profiled with immunoSEQ multiplex PCR; TCRdb holds only in-frame clones, not every one. The data show some 64,000 clones, with roughly 89% seen just once and about 5.6% held by the top ten. The sample in question was CD4+ or CD8+ T cells sorted from blood, obtained in a trial of the OX40 agonist ivuxolimab. These receptors all come from an adult with an advanced solid tumor such as melanoma, head and neck, liver or kidney cancer.

This clone was detected only a few times. The rearrangement joins TRBV6-7 to TRBJ2-1; tentatively, D is TRBD1 or TRBD2 (6 bases each). TRBV6-7 carries the ORF label, with uncertain function. V lost 2 bases to trimming and J lost 0 bases, with 11 bases between them. The CDR3 length is 16 residues. The CDR3 DNA is TGTGCCAGCAGTTACCCGGAGGGGGGCTCCTACAATGAGCAGTTCTTC. This translates into CASSYPEGGSYNEQFF.

The J gene is TRBJ1-5, the V gene TRBV28, with D possibly TRBD1 on 5 matching bases. This CDR3 contains 14 residues. The ends were cut back, 1 base at V and 6 bases at J, with 10 bases in the middle. The germline V gene has CDR1 MDHEN and CDR2 SYDVKM. The CDR3 sequence: CASSLSPQGQPQHF. The CDR3 DNA is TGTGCCAGCAGTTTATCCCCCCAGGGTCAGCCCCAGCATTTT. Drawing the rest from reference TRBV28 and TRBJ1-5, the complete variable domain is DVKVTQSSRYLVKRTGEKVFLECVQDMDHENMFWYRQDPGLGLRLIYFSYDVKMKEKGDIPEGYSVSREKKERFSLILESASTNQTSMYLCASSLSPQGQPQHFGDGTRLSIL.

Only a few counts were recorded for this clone. V is TRBV29-1 and J is TRBJ1-1; TRBD1 might be the D (5 bases). V lost 7 bases and J lost 0, with 15 bases in between. Germline CDR1 is SQVTM and CDR2 is ANQGSEA. The CDR3 length is 14 residues. This CDR3 is CSARVSGVNTEAFF. The CDR3 DNA sequence: TGCAGCGCCCGGGTGTCGGGGGTGAACACTGAAGCTTTCTTT.

This clone was recorded only once. This sequence joins TRBV28 and TRBJ1-5, with D hard to call. Trimming stripped 8 bases from V and 0 bases from J, with 17 bases between. The length of the CDR3 is 16 residues. Germline CDR1 is MDHEN and CDR2 is SYDVKM. The CDR3 spells CASPPRRDYSNQPQHF. For the CDR3, the DNA is TGTGCCAGCCCGCCCAGACGGGATTATAGCAATCAGCCCCAGCATTTT. Complete variable domain (other parts from reference TRBV28 and TRBJ1-5): DVKVTQSSRYLVKRTGEKVFLECVQDMDHENMFWYRQDPGLGLRLIYFSYDVKMKEKGDIPEGYSVSREKKERFSLILESASTNQTSMYLCASPPRRDYSNQPQHFGDGTRLSIL.

The V gene is TRBV29-1, the J gene TRBJ2-7; TRBD2 matches 8 bases. CDR3 length: 14 amino acids. J gave up 2 bases and V 6 bases, and 9 bases lay outside the gene matches. Germline CDR1 reads SQVTM; CDR2 reads ANQGSEA. CDR3 in DNA: TGCAGCGTAACGTGGCTAGCGGGCACCTACGAGCAGTACTTC. Protein: CSVTWLAGTYEQYF.

This clone was recorded once. The CDR3 nucleotides read TGTGCCAGTGATAGGGGGGGCAGGGCGTATCAGCCCCAGCATTTT. This encodes CASDRGGRAYQPQHF. The chain employs TRBV19 and TRBJ1-5; D is perhaps TRBD1 (6 bases). The germline gives CDR1 LNHDA, CDR2 SQIVND (reference sequence). V shed 8 bases and J shed 5 bases, with 19 bases lying between them. CDR3 length: 15 residues.

The J gene is TRBJ2-1, the V gene TRBV6-4; a possible D gene is TRBD2 (5 bases). V lost 2 bases and J 1 base, leaving 12 bases between the germline ends. The CDR3 sequence is 16 residues long. CDR1 MRHNA and CDR2 SNTAGT come from the germline V gene. CDR3 sequence: CASSDDGVRSYNEQFF. The CDR3 coding sequence is TGTGCCAGCAGTGACGACGGGGTTAGGTCCTACAATGAGCAGTTCTTC.

The V and J genes are TRBV29-1 and TRBJ2-7, with 7 bases lining up with TRBD2. V shed 4 bases and J 4 bases; nucleotides not matched to a gene: 7. From germline, CDR1 is SQVTM and CDR2 ANQGSEA. This CDR3 has 13 amino acids. The CDR3 sequence: CSVGPGLKYEQYF. The CDR3 DNA follows: TGCAGCGTTGGACCGGGACTAAAATACGAGCAGTACTTC.

This chain links TRBV14 with TRBJ2-5; a weak D match, TRBD2 (7 bases). The CDR3 runs to 17 residues. Germline assignment: CDR1 SGHDN and CDR2 FVKESK. Trimming removed 1 base at V and 5 bases at J, with 20 bases between. DNA of the CDR3: TGTGCCAGCAGCCAAGGAGGACCGGGGGGCGTAAGGGAGACCCAGTACTTC. Its translation is CASSQGGPGGVRETQYF.

The chain links TRBV14 to TRBJ2-1; 10 bases align to TRBD2. Germline trimming cut 0 bases from V and 5 bases from J; bases unmatched to any gene: 7. In germline, CDR1 is SGHDN, CDR2 FVKESK. The CDR3 is 17 residues long. The CDR3 coding sequence is TGTGCCAGCAGCCAAGATGTCGGGACTAGCGCGAACAATGAGCAGTTCTTC. It codes for CASSQDVGTSANNEQFF.

The chain carries TRBV5-4 and TRBJ2-3; TRBD2 matches 10 bases. The J segment lost 7 bases and the V segment lost 0 bases, leaving 8 bases of the junction unmatched. Germline CDR1 SGHNT, CDR2 YYREEE (reference sequence). The CDR3 is made up of 16 amino acids. The CDR3 sequence is CASSLEASGSVYTQYF. CDR3 DNA sequence: TGTGCCAGCAGCTTGGAAGCTAGCGGGAGTGTGTATACGCAGTATTTT.

The chain recombines TRBV2 with TRBJ1-1; D is possibly TRBD1 (5 bases). Looked up from germline, CDR1 is SNHLY and CDR2 is FYNNEI. V lost 3 bases to trimming and J lost 1 base, with 9 bases between them. There are 14 residues in the CDR3. The CDR3 DNA reads as TGTGCCAGCAGTGACCATGGACAGAACACTGAAGCTTTCTTT. Translated, it gives CASSDHGQNTEAFF.

The chain carries TRBV29-1 and TRBJ2-7; the D is unclear. The ends were cut back, 7 bases at V and 3 bases at J, with 19 bases in the middle. The CDR3 contains 14 residues. CDR1 and CDR2 (germline): SQVTM, ANQGSEA. CDR3 bases: TGCAGCGACCGGAGAAGGGTCCATTACTACGAGCAGTACTTC. Encoded protein: CSDRRRVHYYEQYF.

CDR3 sequence: CAISEGTAQTF. DNA of the CDR3: TGTGCCATCAGTGAGGGGACTGCCCAGACCTTC. The V call is TRBV10-3, the J call TRBJ1-2; possibly TRBD1 for D (5 bases). The ends were cut back, 2 bases at V and 14 bases at J, with 12 bases in the middle. Per the germline V gene, CDR1 is ENHRY and CDR2 is SYGVKD. The CDR3 is 11 amino acids.

A few counts support this clone. Other DNA sequences in this specimen translate into the identical CDR3. The chain is built from TRBV7-2 and TRBJ2-1; the D is unclear. Germline V gives CDR1 SGHTA, CDR2 FQGNSA. The germline V and J ends were trimmed by 1 base and 0 bases, with 4 bases remaining between them. The CDR3 sequence is 14 residues long. CDR3: CASSLVGSYNEQFF. The CDR3 region has the DNA TGTGCCAGCAGCTTAGTAGGCTCCTACAATGAGCAGTTCTTC.

The genes are TRBV4-1 and TRBJ2-1; D could derive from TRBD1 or TRBD2 (7 bases each). The germline gives CDR1 MGHRA, CDR2 YSYEKL. This CDR3 has 13 residues. Trimming removed 1 base from V and 9 bases from J, with 10 bases in between. For the CDR3, the DNA is TGCGCCAGCAGCCAAGTCAGGGGGGGTGAGCAGTTCTTC. The encoded protein is CASSQVRGGEQFF.

The chain is built from TRBV4-1 and TRBJ2-1, with TRBD2 identical over 7 bases. The CDR3 runs 15 residues. Trimming took 1 base from V and 5 from J; bases not matched to a gene: 5. Germline V gives CDR1 MGHRA, CDR2 YSYEKL. The CDR3: CASSQVPSGDNEQFF. In DNA, the CDR3 is TGCGCCAGCAGCCAAGTCCCCAGCGGGGACAATGAGCAGTTCTTC.

The rearrangement uses TRBV21-1 and TRBJ2-7; TRBD2, as called in the table, went unchecked against the DNA. TRBV21-1 is a recognized pseudogene. The CDR3 runs to 13 residues. The CDR3 DNA sequence: TGTGCCAGCAGCAACTTTGAACGGGACGAGCAGTACTTC. Translating it yields CASSNFERDEQYF.

This rearrangement joins TRBV28 to TRBJ1-4; unclear D gene. The CDR3 has 13 amino acids. V was cut by 4 bases and J by 8 bases, with 11 bases left in between. CDR1 is MDHEN and CDR2 is SYDVKM in the germline V gene. Written as DNA, the CDR3 is TGTGCCAGCAGTTCCCCGGCCCGAGAAAAACTGTTTTTT. As protein: CASSSPAREKLFF. The variable domain in full, with the rest retrieved from reference TRBV28 and TRBJ1-4, is DVKVTQSSRYLVKRTGEKVFLECVQDMDHENMFWYRQDPGLGLRLIYFSYDVKMKEKGDIPEGYSVSREKKERFSLILESASTNQTSMYLCASSSPAREKLFFGSGTQLSVL.

The genes are TRBV6-5 and TRBJ2-7; 7 bases line up with TRBD1. This CDR3 is built from 14 residues. V trimming: 5 bases; J trimming: 2 bases; junction bases outside the gene matches: 6. Germline assignment: CDR1 MNHEY and CDR2 SVGAGI. The CDR3 spells CASSRRGTTYEQYF. The CDR3 DNA follows: TGTGCCAGCAGTCGCAGGGGGACGACCTACGAGCAGTACTTC.

J is TRBJ1-1 and V is TRBV28, with 7 bases identical to TRBD1. J was trimmed by 1 base and V by 1 base; bases with no gene match: 12. CDR1 is MDHEN, CDR2 SYDVKM, per germline. This CDR3 spans 18 amino acids. The CDR3 nucleotides read TGTGCCAGCAGTTTATATCGCTGGCAGGGGGGACCGAACACTGAAGCTTTCTTT. This translates into CASSLYRWQGGPNTEAFF.

The rearrangement joins TRBV7-3 to TRBJ2-2, with 8 nucleotides matching TRBD2. V gave up 4 bases and J gave up 4 bases; unmatched junction bases: 8. In germline, CDR1 is SGHTA, CDR2 FQGTGA. CDR3 size: 16 residues. For the CDR3, the DNA is TGTGCCAGCAGCTCCCGTGGTAGCGGGATCACCGGGGAGCTGTTTTTT. This translates into CASSSRGSGITGELFF. The full variable domain, its missing parts supplied by reference TRBV7-3 and TRBJ2-2, is GAGVSQTPSNKVTEKGKYVELRCDPISGHTALYWYRQSLGQGPEFLIYFQGTGAADDSGLPNDRFFAVRPEGSVSTLKIQRTERGDSAVYLCASSSRGSGITGELFFGEGSRLTVL.